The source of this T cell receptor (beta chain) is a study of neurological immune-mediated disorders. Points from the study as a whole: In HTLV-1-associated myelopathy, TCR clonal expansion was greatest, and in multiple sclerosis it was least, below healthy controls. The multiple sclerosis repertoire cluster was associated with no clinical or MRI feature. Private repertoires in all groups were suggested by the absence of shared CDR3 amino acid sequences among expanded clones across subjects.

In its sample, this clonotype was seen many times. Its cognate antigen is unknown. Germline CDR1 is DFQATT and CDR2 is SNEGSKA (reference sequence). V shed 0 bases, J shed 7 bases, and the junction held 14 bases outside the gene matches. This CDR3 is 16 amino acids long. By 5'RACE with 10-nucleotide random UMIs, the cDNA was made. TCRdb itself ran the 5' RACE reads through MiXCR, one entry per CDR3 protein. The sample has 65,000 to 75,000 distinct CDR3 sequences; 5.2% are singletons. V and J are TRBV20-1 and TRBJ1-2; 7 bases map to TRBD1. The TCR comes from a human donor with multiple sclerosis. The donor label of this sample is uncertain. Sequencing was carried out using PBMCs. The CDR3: CSARDRRTGSGGGYTF. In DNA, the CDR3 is TGCAGTGCTAGAGATCGTAGGACAGGCAGCGGTGGTGGCTACACCTTC.